The T cell receptor beta chain described here comes from a study of molecular identifiers for immune sequencing clone quantification (dated by TCRdb to 2016 to 2018). Study-level background: For a replicate experiment, RNA from around 20,000 or 100,000 naive CD8 T cells was divided into five aliquots, and four of the five aliquots were sequenced. This methods study used CD8 T cells to benchmark TCR RNA copy counting and molecular-identifier clustering-based TCR repertoire sequencing (MIDCIRS).

Naive CD8 T cell libraries were made from approximately 20,000 to 1,000,000 sorted cells using 10%, 30% or 50% of purified RNA. On a BD FACSAria II, naive CD8 T cells were FACS-sorted as CD8+CD4-CCR7+CD45RA+ and collected into RLT Plus buffer. To test detection sensitivity, Jurkat RNA equal to some 11 TCR copies was added to samples of about 17,000-1,100,000 naive CD8 T cells. CD8 T cells were enriched with RosetteSep CD8+ T Cell Enrichment Cocktail and Ficoll-Paque, followed by ACK red cell lysis. Library method: PCR. Instrument used: Illumina HiSeq 4000. Bulk TCR libraries were prepared as previously described, using TCR primers listed in Table S5. Purification of total RNA was performed with the Qiagen AllPrep DNA/RNA kit. Before analysis, reads from multiple sequencing runs of the same library were pooled. On the study's bioinformatics: Reads were retained only if the reads had an exact TCR constant sequence, and the retained reads were trimmed to 150 nt and grouped according to their 12-nt molecular barcodes. Reads inside each barcode group were sub-clustered using a 15% Levenshtein threshold, and a quality-weighted consensus sequence was constructed for each RNA molecule. Non-functional sequences were excluded, and lower-count sequences lying one edit away from another sequence were also excluded. Based on fitting two negative binomial distributions, any barcode sub-cluster with under 20% of the maximum read count was discarded. Through fastp at Q25 and MiXCR, TCRdb rebuilt clones from the public reads, retaining in-frame beta chains. Records with the same CDR3 protein are collapsed into one entry carrying the most frequent genes and DNA. The V and J calls and clone size are TCRdb's, not the authors'. The sample includes about 640,000 distinct CDR3 sequences, with about 20% observed a single time. The ten largest make up roughly 0.9% of the sample.

Here is what the overall study found, with its caveats: Naive libraries contained spiked-in Jurkat TCR RNA (approximately nine copies' worth), which is not part of the donor repertoire. Spiked-in Jurkat TCR RNA equal to a single cell's worth was reported to be detectable even within 1,100,000 naive CD8 T cells. When barcode sub-clustering was omitted, TCR diversity was inflated by chimeric consensus sequences, with chimeras reaching as high as 47%. About 3 recovered TCR RNA copies per cell were obtained by modeling, versus 9 to 10 by digital PCR, implying a capture efficiency of 30% to 35%. In CMV-specific effector cells, clones with more than 20 RNA copies accounted for over 99% of molecules, whereas in naive cells such clones accounted for under 1%. The sizes of highly expanded clones could end up underestimated when identical TCR molecules share a barcode.

At least ten counts were recorded for this clonotype. The clone's antigen remains unknown. Qualities for individual bases were not recorded, and no much larger clone is one base off. CDR1 and CDR2, per the germline V gene (reference sequence), are DFQATT and SNEGSKA. Its CDR3 holds 15 amino acids, cysteine through phenylalanine. Just the 45-base CDR3 DNA is kept, in frame starting at base 1. Ends trimmed: V by 6 bases, J by 4 bases; bases unmatched to a gene: 9. The chain was built from TRBV20-1 and TRBJ2-7; 13 central nucleotides agree with TRBD2. The origin of this receptor is a human donor in good health. Some libraries in this study had Jurkat cell RNA spiked in. The sample was naive CD8+ T cells from blood, with Jurkat cell RNA spiked in. The cell subset or site label here, explained by the study, means: FACS-sorted CD8+CD4-CCR7+CD45RA+ naive T cells. The CDR3: CSAPTSGRPGYEQYF. The sequenced DNA: TGCAGTGCCCCGACTAGCGGGAGGCCGGGATACGAGCAGTACTTC.